This note documents a single TCR beta chain sequence. Its specific antigen is unknown. Per-base quality was not reported, and no clone a single base away is much larger than it. These data originate in a study of cytomegalovirus exposure and HLA in healthy donors (dated by TCRdb to about 2017). Regarding the research as a whole: A later analysis indicated that the 130 or so validation repertoires were generated on the platform also employed for the 670 or so repertoires of the first cohort. The study aimed to test whether cataloging public T cell receptors could reveal signatures of past pathogen exposure. A separate validation cohort of roughly 120 different subjects was used in addition to the roughly 670-subject first cohort. To predict cytomegalovirus infection status, the study brought together high-throughput TCR immunosequencing, statistical association of individual TCRs with disease status, and machine learning. The paper's findings and limits, for the study overall: The authors suggested that the approach could potentially be extended to other disease states and immunological phenotypes. All 110 or so repertoires were used to score co-occurrence in the validation cohort in a later analysis, because that analysis had no HLA typing for the cohort. A later analysis found that TCRs clustered in the first cohort also tended to co-occur in the 120 or so validation repertoires, with approximately 95% of cluster scores above 0. The classifier was reported to diagnose cytomegalovirus status with high specificity and sensitivity in both the original and validation cohorts. The study listed 170 or so TCR beta chains as associated with cytomegalovirus. Most TCR sequences were observed very rarely across donors, whereas some public TCRs were present in many individuals. A few of the identified cytomegalovirus-associated TCR beta chains were confirmed in vitro to be specific for cytomegalovirus antigens.

The CDR3 runs 14 amino acids, cysteine and phenylalanine included. Of the read, only the CDR3 DNA is kept; its 42 bases are in frame from base 1. From V the trimming removes 5 bases and from J it removes 5 bases, while the gene matches leave 8 bases of the junction unaccounted for. CDR1 and CDR2, per the germline V gene (reference sequence), are MNHEY and SMNVEV. The donors belonged to the validation cohort of around 120 subjects, which was separate from the roughly 670-subject first cohort. Libraries were built with the immunoSEQ multiplex PCR assay. The authors' analysis ran thus. A statistical classification framework was built for diagnosing cytomegalovirus status from the catalog of TCR beta chain sequences. Imported from immuneACCESS, the table was reduced by TCRdb to in-frame sequences with V and J called. These copies leave out some clones; in studies compared against another copy, an unresolved V gene accounts for under half, and the cause of the remainder is not known. V, J and clone size are those of that table, while D and trimming were read from the DNA. The sample table holds about 130,000 clones, of which 75% to 90% were seen once. Around 9% of the sample is taken by the ten largest.

This sequence was found in a woman younger than 35 in good health and CMV-seropositive. Sequences were obtained from PBMCs. The V and J segments used are TRBV27 and TRBJ1-2, with TRBD1 matching 7 junction bases. The CDR3 in this case is CASSPYRGDYGYTF. The bases are TGTGCCAGCAGTCCGTACAGGGGCGATTATGGCTACACCTTC.